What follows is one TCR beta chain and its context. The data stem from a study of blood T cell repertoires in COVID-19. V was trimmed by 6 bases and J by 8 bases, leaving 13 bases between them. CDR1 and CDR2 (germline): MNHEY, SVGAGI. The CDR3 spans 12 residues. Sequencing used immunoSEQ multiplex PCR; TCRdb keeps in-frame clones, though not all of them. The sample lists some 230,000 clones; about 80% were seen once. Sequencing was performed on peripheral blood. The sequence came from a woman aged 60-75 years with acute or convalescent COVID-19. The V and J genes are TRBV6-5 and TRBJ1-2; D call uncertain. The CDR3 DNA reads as TGTGCCAGCAGCCCGGACGCGGGAGGCTACACCTTC. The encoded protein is CASSPDAGGYTF.